This T cell receptor beta chain appears in the sequencing data of a study of T cell repertoires in cytomegalovirus infection. Study-level background: Recently identified HLA-C-restricted CMV epitopes were used, and well-studied HLA-B-restricted CMV epitopes were used as well. Public TCR beta signatures marked donors with CMV infection and the matching HLA.

The study's findings and limits: HLA-C-restricted CMV-specific TCR beta clonotypes prevailed in the ex vivo response.

TCRdb passed the reads through MiXCR, listing each CDR3 protein once. The table has approximately 1,000,000 distinct CDR3 sequences, approximately 32% seen once. This clonotype was found a few times. Its antigen is still unknown. There are 14 residues in the CDR3. The germline CDR1 and CDR2 sequences are MGHDK and SYGVNS. The V end was cut by 10 bases, the J end by 4 bases, with 19 bases between. The sequence came from a human donor in good health (CMV status not recorded). Some clones in this sample may be carry-over from other donors' samples. The source material was cultured CD8+ T cells from PBMCs, sampled from culture after CMV antigen stimulation. The V call is TRBV25-1, the J call TRBJ2-5; the D gene is possibly TRBD1 (5 bases). The CDR3 coding sequence is TGTGCCACCCACGGACACCCATGGGGAGAGACCCAGTACTTC. As protein: CATHGHPWGETQYF.